The entry below gives a single T cell receptor beta chain sequence along with its context. From the RT-PCR reads, TCRdb called clonotypes with MiXCR, one entry per CDR3 protein. Among some 960,000 distinct CDR3 sequences listed, about 20% were seen once. The sample comes from a study of patients and donors after allogeneic stem cell transplantation. This CDR3 region has 14 residues. The ends were cut back, 1 base at V and 7 bases at J, with 12 bases in the middle. CDR1 and CDR2 (germline): SGHRS, YFSETQ. Specimen: blood, either unsorted or a sorted T cell fraction (not recorded which). The V gene is TRBV5-1, the J gene TRBJ2-1; tentative D call: TRBD1 (6 bases). This TCR was sampled from a human donor who was either an allogeneic HSCT recipient or a stem cell or donor lymphocyte infusion donor (not recorded which). It is not recorded whose cells these are; they may come from a transplant donor. CDR3 coding DNA: TGCGCCAGCAGCTTGACGCAGGGGAAGAATGAGCAGTTCTTC. Translated, it gives CASSLTQGKNEQFF.